This TCR beta chain was retrieved from a study of chemoradiotherapy in HPV16-positive cancers. Study-wide context: Candidate HPV-specific clones and shared TCR motifs came from a couple of HPV16-positive patients.

The CDR3 is 11 residues long. Looked up from germline, CDR1 is SGHTA and CDR2 is FQGNSA. Trimming took off 6 bases at V and 7 bases at J, with 4 bases between the two ends. Clones were sequenced by immunoSEQ multiplex PCR, and TCRdb holds only the in-frame ones, with some missing. The sample lists approximately 4,600 clones; around nine tenths were seen once. Over chemoradiotherapy, repertoires were sampled more than once. Material: tumor tissue, obtained from a patient who underwent chemoradiotherapy. This TCR came from a human donor with HPV-associated anogenital cancer. The chain carries TRBV7-2 and TRBJ1-6; unclear D gene. CDR3 bases: TGTGCCAGCAGGGAAAATTCACCCCTCCACTTT. Protein: CASRENSPLHF.